The 3 T cell receptor beta chains in this list originate from one sample, sequenced in a study of blood T cell repertoires in COVID-19. Measured with immunoSEQ multiplex PCR; TCRdb has only the in-frame clones, and not every one. The data hold more than 110,000 clones, with 80% to 90% observed a single time. The sequencing sample was made of PBMCs or T cells enriched from blood (not recorded which). Receptors originate from a middle-aged man who had recovered from COVID-19.

V usage is TRBV18 and J usage is TRBJ2-5; no definite D call. CDR1 and CDR2 (germline): KGHSH, LQKENI. The CDR3 consists of 16 residues. The V gene lost 4 bases and the J gene lost 2 bases, with 17 bases spanning the gap. CDR3 in DNA: TGTGCCAGCTCACGGGCCCCCAGCCTCCAACAAGAGACCCAGTACTTC. This encodes CASSRAPSLQQETQYF. Based on the CDR3 plus reference TRBV18 and TRBJ2-5, the full variable domain is NAGVMQNPRHLVRRRGQEARLRCSPMKGHSHVYWYRQLPEEGLKFMVYLQKENIIDESGMPKERFSAEFPKEGPSILRIQQVVRGDSAAYFCASSRAPSLQQETQYFGPGTRLLVL.

The CDR3 bases are TGCGCCAGCAGCCCCCGGGGGGGGGCCGGGGAGATCTATGGCTACACCTTC. Its protein product is CASSPRGGAGEIYGYTF. The chain has TRBV5-1 and TRBJ1-2; D might be TRBD1 (6 bases). Germline lookup yields CDR1 SGHRS and CDR2 YFSETQ. The length of the CDR3 is 17 residues. V was clipped by 4 bases and J by 4 bases, with 23 bases between them.

V and J are TRBV5-5 and TRBJ1-4, with D possibly being TRBD1 (6 bases). Trimming stripped 0 bases from V and 8 bases from J, with 11 bases between. Germline assignment: CDR1 SGHKS and CDR2 YYEKEE (reference sequence). The CDR3 consists of 14 residues. CDR3 region: CASSLGGTYEKLFF. In DNA form, the CDR3 reads TGTGCCAGCAGCTTGGGAGGGACATACGAAAAACTGTTTTTT.